Listed here are 9 T cell receptor beta chains from one sample, sequenced in a study of T-cell memory formation after mild COVID-19. TCRdb reprocessed the 5' RACE reads via MiXCR and lists one record per CDR3 protein. Among about 350,000 distinct CDR3 sequences, around a fifth were seen once, and the ten largest hold 21%. Sequenced input: PBMCs or a T cell subset sorted from them (not recorded which). Source of these receptors: a man aged 18 to 35 who had mild COVID-19 (a few samples of this study predate the infection). Cell type and time point are not known.

The rearrangement uses TRBV20-1 and TRBJ2-5; a weak D match, TRBD2 (6 bases). Germline V gene data show CDR1 as DFQATT and CDR2 as SNEGSKA (reference sequence). The CDR3 has 13 residues. Trimming took off 6 bases at V and 4 bases at J, with 15 bases between the two ends. In DNA form, the CDR3 reads TGCAGTGCCAGACTAGTTGGCGGAGAGACCCAGTACTTC. As protein: CSARLVGGETQYF.

This clonotype was detected many times. The chain is built from TRBV20-1 and TRBJ2-5; the D gene is possibly TRBD1 (6 bases). Germline assignment: CDR1 DFQATT and CDR2 SNEGSKA (reference sequence). The CDR3 extends over 19 amino acids. Trimming removed 5 bases at V and 1 base at J, with 29 bases between. CDR3 protein: CSAVGQSMGIKGPQETQYF. The CDR3 DNA sequence: TGCAGTGCTGTAGGACAGTCGATGGGAATAAAGGGACCCCAAGAGACCCAGTACTTC.

This clonotype was observed many times. The chain has TRBV4-3 and TRBJ2-3, with D possibly being TRBD1 or TRBD2 (5 bases each). Looked up from germline, CDR1 is LGHNA and CDR2 is YSLEER. Trimming took off 1 base at V and 0 bases at J, with 5 bases between the two ends. The CDR3 covers 14 residues. The DNA for the CDR3 is TGCGCCAGCAGCCAAGGGGACAGCACAGATACGCAGTATTTT. Residues: CASSQGDSTDTQYF.

The V gene is TRBV18, the J gene TRBJ1-1, with TRBD1 matching 7 bases. The junction had 7 bases not matched to a gene; V was cut back by 5 bases and J by 1 base. The CDR3 extends over 15 amino acids. Germline assignment: CDR1 KGHSH and CDR2 LQKENI. CDR3 region: CASSATGTANTEAFF. In DNA, the CDR3 is TGTGCCAGCTCAGCGACCGGGACAGCGAACACTGAAGCTTTCTTT.

This clonotype was found once. The rearrangement links TRBV7-2 to TRBJ1-4, with D unclear. The V end lost 3 bases, the J end lost 3 bases, and 5 bases lay between the germline ends. The germline V gene has CDR1 SGHTA and CDR2 FQGNSA. This CDR3 has 13 residues. The DNA of the CDR3 is TGTGCCAGCAGCTTGACGTCTAATGAAAAACTGTTTTTT. It translates to CASSLTSNEKLFF. The whole variable domain, filled in from reference TRBV7-2 and TRBJ1-4, reads GAGVSQSPSNKVTEKGKDVELRCDPISGHTALYWYRQSLGQGLEFLIYFQGNSAPDKSGLPSDRFSAERTGGSVSTLTIQRTQQEDSAVYLCASSLTSNEKLFFGSGTQLSVL.

The chain joins TRBV6-2 or TRBV6-3 to TRBJ1-2, with D unresolved. Germline V gene sequence: CDR1 MNHEY, CDR2 SVGEGT. The germline V and J ends were trimmed by 7 bases and 4 bases, with 10 bases remaining between them. The CDR3 contains 12 residues. The CDR3 reads CASKDGSYGYTF. The CDR3 nucleotides read TGTGCCAGCAAAGACGGTTCCTATGGCTACACCTTC.

The J gene is TRBJ1-2, the V gene TRBV6-5; D unclear. The germline V and J ends were trimmed by 5 bases and 6 bases, with 19 bases remaining between them. The CDR3 is 15 amino acids. Germline loops: CDR1 MNHEY, CDR2 SVGAGI. CDR3 amino acids: CASSHASRPLNGYTF. CDR3 bases: TGTGCCAGCAGTCACGCGTCGAGGCCTCTGAATGGCTACACCTTC.

This clonotype was counted only a few times. V usage is TRBV6-1 and J usage is TRBJ1-1; D unclear. The V end lost 1 base, the J end lost 3 bases, and 9 bases lay between the germline ends. CDR3 length equals 14 residues. Germline assignment: CDR1 MNHNS and CDR2 SASEGT. The CDR3 DNA sequence: TGTGCCAGCAGTGAAGAGGGCAGTTACACTGAAGCTTTCTTT. It specifies CASSEEGSYTEAFF.

The V and J genes are TRBV20-1 and TRBJ1-1; no reliable D call. There are 15 residues in the CDR3. The ends were cut back, 7 bases at V and 2 bases at J, with 20 bases in the middle. Germline CDR1 DFQATT, CDR2 SNEGSKA (reference sequence). The CDR3 DNA is TGCAGTGTGAGGTCGCCGGGCAGGCCTAACACTGAAGCTTTCTTT. Encoded protein: CSVRSPGRPNTEAFF.